This T cell receptor (beta chain) was obtained from a study of CD8+ T cells in alopecia areata (dated by TCRdb to the late 2010s). With regard to the full study: The treated patients took part in an open-label pilot trial in which moderate-to-severe alopecia areata was treated with oral tofacitinib at 5 to 10 mg twice daily. Tofacitinib was given for 6 to 18 months, followed by 6 months of follow-up off drug to assess delayed response and recurrence. In treated patients, disease severity was measured using the SALT score, which gives the percentage of scalp surface area affected. The study used high-throughput TCRbeta sequencing to examine T cell clonal expansion in alopecia areata, in both the C3H/HeJ mouse model and human patients. In humans, TCRbeta sequencing was performed on scalp tissue and on sorted CD4+ and CD8+ peripheral blood T cells from healthy controls and from patients with patchy or totalis/universalis alopecia areata. Biopsies were taken from tofacitinib-treated patients at baseline and at 4 and 24 weeks of treatment, and a later scalp biopsy was taken in several of the tofacitinib-treated patients. Scalp clonality was compared among normal scalp (n=4), patchy alopecia areata scalp (n=8), and alopecia totalis/universalis scalp (n=8). RNA was obtained with the PAXgene miRNA kit for fixed scalp, the miRNeasy kit for PBMCs, and the RNeasy kit for mouse skin. immunoSEQ multiplex PCR using 35 Vbeta forward primers and 13 Jbeta reverse primers was used to amplify TCRbeta CDR3 regions. Points the paper makes about the study in general: Lesional scalp, especially in alopecia totalis/universalis, showed higher clonality and more expanded CD8+ clones than normal scalp, suggesting antigenic drive. Unlike mouse skin, which is dominated by gammadelta T cells, normal human skin has resident alphabeta T cells that are also sequenced, and this complicates analysis of the scalp TCR repertoire. Shared TCR sequences between patients were less evident than in mice, which may be partly attributable to HLA diversity in the patient population. Because the treated cohort was small and had just a single nonresponder, larger studies are needed to establish links between baseline CD8+ expansion and response. Tofacitinib significantly decreased scalp clonality and the number of expanded CD8+ clones among the top 100 scalp clones. Many expanded lesional clones persisted in scalp and blood during tofacitinib treatment, which may partly explain relapse after stopping treatment.

The library came from the immunoSEQ multiplex PCR assay. RNA was extracted from all samples and reverse transcribed into cDNA, which served as template for TCR sequencing. SuperScript III was used to make first-strand cDNA, primed with a 2:1 mix of oligo-dT and random hexamers. A synthetic immune receptor repertoire was used to assess amplification bias, and residual bias was removed computationally. On the study's bioinformatics: Raw reads were preprocessed for error removal, and CDR3 was defined according to IMGT conventions as running from the conserved cysteine to phenylalanine. Clonality was calculated as 1 minus Shannon entropy normalized by log2 of the number of productive unique TCRs. Whether scalp clones were CD4 or CD8 was inferred by matching scalp TCRbeta sequences against CD4 and CD8 repertoires sorted from blood. TCRdb stores this immuneACCESS table with in-frame sequences only. Part of the clones is absent; in the studies checked, under half of the shortfall reflects unresolved V genes, and no reason is known for the rest. The V and J calls and clone size are taken from that table; D and trimming were inferred from the DNA. Recorded for this sample are roughly 190,000 clones; 60% to 70% of them occurred a single time. 0.65% to 0.7% of the sample rests with the top ten.

According to the study, the label for this sample's time point signals: about 4 weeks on oral tofacitinib. The meaning of the sample's treatment or condition label: oral pan-JAK inhibitor, 5-10 mg twice daily. From alopecia areata patients, peripheral blood was collected along with lesional scalp punch biopsies. PBMCs were isolated by density centrifugation and stained for CD3, CD4 and CD8, and CD4+ and CD8+ T cells were sorted on a FACSAria. The germline V gene yields SQVTM for CDR1 and ANQGSEA for CDR2. The junction carries 14 bases between V and J, which are trimmed by 8 bases and 1 base respectively. Inclusive of the bounding cysteine and phenylalanine, the CDR3 is 13 residues long. Only the CDR3 region is kept as DNA, spanning 39 bases read in frame from base 1. This clone was recorded a few times. Its cognate antigen has yet to be identified. Base qualities are not at hand, and no much larger clone is one base apart.

This receptor was identified in a human donor with alopecia areata. The sequencing here drew on CD4+ T cells sorted from blood, taken at week 4, from a patient treated with tofacitinib. The rearranged segments are TRBV29-1 and TRBJ2-5; the D gene remains uncertain. The base sequence is TGCAGCTACCTCGGGTCAGGCCAAGAGACCCAGTACTTC. Translated, it gives CSYLGSGQETQYF.